Listed below are T cell receptor beta chains from one sample, sequenced in a study of blood T cell repertoires in COVID-19. Sequencing used immunoSEQ multiplex PCR; TCRdb keeps in-frame clones, though not all of them. Here the sample spans about 170,000 clones, approximately 85% being singletons. The material sequenced was peripheral blood. The receptors originated from a man aged 55 to 70 who had recovered from COVID-19. Both conserved end residues are part of each CDR3. D genes are given only for firm matches. The size entry is marked missing in some rows and otherwise reads once, few, many or a size class.

D | size | J | V | DNA | CDR3
- | - | TRBJ1-4 | TRBV3-1/TRBV3-2 | TGTGCCAGCAGCAAAGGGTCCGGGGGAACTAATGAAAAACTGTTTTTT | CASSKGSGGTNEKLFF
- | - | TRBJ1-2 | TRBV7-8 | TGTGCCAGCAGCTTAATATTGTCTAACTATGGCTACACCTTC | CASSLILSNYGYTF
TRBD1 | - | TRBJ1-5 | TRBV19 | TGTGCCAGCCGGGACAGGGTTTTGATGGAGCCCCAGCATTTT | CASRDRVLMEPQHF
TRBD2 | - | TRBJ2-3 | TRBV20-1 | TGCAGTGCTAGTGGCGGGGGGGAAGGGAGAGATACGCAGTATTTT | CSASGGGEGRDTQYF
TRBD1 | - | TRBJ2-5 | TRBV19 | TGTGCCAGTAGTTCCGGGACAGGGTATACGGAGACCCAGTACTTC | CASSSGTGYTETQYF
- | - | TRBJ2-3 | TRBV9 | TGTGCCAGCAGCCCCGAGGGCAGGGGGGCAGATACGCAGTATTTT | CASSPEGRGADTQYF
- | - | TRBJ1-4 | TRBV6-5 | TGTGCCAGCAGTCAACAAAGGAGTGAAAAACTGTTTTTT | CASSQQRSEKLFF
TRBD2 | few | TRBJ2-1 | TRBV6-1 | TGTGCCAGCAGTGAAGAGGGCGGGGGGGCCAATGAGCAGTTCTTC | CASSEEGGGANEQFF
TRBD2 | - | TRBJ2-4 | TRBV5-4 | TGTGCCAGCAGCCCTAGACTAGCGGGGGGACCTCAGGACTTC | CASSPRLAGGPQDF
TRBD1 | once | TRBJ1-2 | TRBV24-1 | TGTGCCACCAGTGACTCCGGGACAGGTGCCTATGGCTACACCTTC | CATSDSGTGAYGYTF
TRBD2 | few | TRBJ2-2 | TRBV3-1/TRBV3-2 | TGTGCCAGCAGCCTCACTAGCGGCGGGGAGCTGTTTTTT | CASSLTSGGELFF
- | - | TRBJ1-2 | TRBV12-3/TRBV12-4 | TGTGCCAGCAGTATTAGGGAGTCGGTTGGCTACACCTTC | CASSIRESVGYTF
TRBD1 | - | TRBJ2-7 | TRBV4-2 | TGTGCCAGCAGCCAAGCCTCCATTTTGGGACAGGGGTTTTCCGAGCAGTACTTC | CASSQASILGQGFSEQYF
- | - | TRBJ1-1 | TRBV19 | TGTGCCAGTAGACAGGACACTGAAGCTTTCTTT | CASRQDTEAFF
- | - | TRBJ2-3 | TRBV19 | TGTGCTACCAGTACGGGGGGCCTCACAGATACGCAGTATTTT | CATSTGGLTDTQYF
- | - | TRBJ1-2 | TRBV7-9 | TGTGCCAGCAGCTTAGCCGCATCGGGTCCTGCCGGTGGCTACACCTTC | CASSLAASGPAGGYTF
- | once | TRBJ1-1 | TRBV7-2 | TGTGCCAGCAGAACACAGGGAGACACTGAAGCTTTCTTT | CASRTQGDTEAFF
- | - | TRBJ1-1 | TRBV29-1 | TGCAGCGGCCTCGGGACTTCCGCTTGGACGAACACTGAAGCTTTCTTT | CSGLGTSAWTNTEAFF
TRBD1 | - | TRBJ1-2 | TRBV10-3 | TGTGCCATCAGTGAGAGGGGGCGAGACACCTTC | CAISERGRDTF
- | - | TRBJ2-5 | TRBV4-3 | TGCGCCAGCAGCCAAGGGCGGATTCAAGAGACCCAGTACTTC | CASSQGRIQETQYF
- | - | TRBJ1-1 | TRBV5-1 | TGCGCCAGCAGCTTGGATATTATGAACACTGAAGCTTTCTTT | CASSLDIMNTEAFF
TRBD1 | - | TRBJ1-2 | TRBV11-1 | TGTGCCAGCAGCAGGACAGGGCCTGGCTACACCTTC | CASSRTGPGYTF
- | - | TRBJ1-5 | TRBV11-2 | TGTGCCAGCAGCCCCGGGTCAAACGAGGGCAATCAGCCCCAGCATTTT | CASSPGSNEGNQPQHF
- | once | TRBJ1-3 | TRBV5-1 | TGCGCCAGCAGCTCGACCGACAGCCTCTCTGGAAACACCATATATTTT | CASSSTDSLSGNTIYF
TRBD2 | - | TRBJ2-3 | TRBV3-1/TRBV3-2 | TGTGCCAGCACACAACAAACGGGGGGTGATACGCAGTATTTT | CASTQQTGGDTQYF
- | - | TRBJ2-1 | TRBV5-4 | TGTGCCAGCAGCTCACAGAGAAGCTCCTACAATGAGCAGTTCTTC | CASSSQRSSYNEQFF
- | - | TRBJ1-1 | TRBV19 | TGTGCCAGTAGTATCCGGAGGGACACTGAAGCTTTCTTT | CASSIRRDTEAFF
- | - | TRBJ2-1 | TRBV7-9 | TGTGCCAGCAGCTTAATTGGCGGGGCCGACAATGAGCAGTTCTTC | CASSLIGGADNEQFF
TRBD2 | - | TRBJ2-3 | TRBV7-2 | TGTGCCAGCAGCGGGGTAGCGGGGGGATACACAGATACGCAGTATTTT | CASSGVAGGYTDTQYF
TRBD2 | - | TRBJ2-3 | TRBV5-4 | TGTGCCAGCAGCCACGGGACTAGTTTGGCTGATACGCAGTATTTT | CASSHGTSLADTQYF
- | - | TRBJ1-1 | TRBV9 | TGTGCCAGCAGCGAGGAGGGGAACACTGAAGCTTTCTTT | CASSEEGNTEAFF
- | - | TRBJ2-2 | TRBV24-1 | TGTGCCACCAGTGCCCTATCGACCGGGGAGCTGTTTTTT | CATSALSTGELFF
TRBD2 | few | TRBJ2-1 | TRBV5-1 | TGCGCCAGCAGCCAGGGACTAGCGGGGGGCCGCTCCTACAATGAGCAGTTCTTC | CASSQGLAGGRSYNEQFF
TRBD1 | - | TRBJ1-1 | TRBV5-5 | TGTGCCAGCAGCTTGGCGACAGGGGGGACTGAAGCTTTCTTT | CASSLATGGTEAFF
- | few | TRBJ1-4 | TRBV6-5 | TGTGCCAGCAGTTCCCTGGACGGAGGGATATACGAAAAACTGTTTTTT | CASSSLDGGIYEKLFF
TRBD1 | - | TRBJ1-1 | TRBV5-4 | TGTGCCAGCAGCTTAACGTACAGGGGTTCTGAAGCTTTCTTT | CASSLTYRGSEAFF
- | - | TRBJ1-5 | TRBV19 | TGTGCCAGTAGTATGGGGGGGGCTCAGCCCCAGCATTTT | CASSMGGAQPQHF
- | - | TRBJ2-3 | TRBV21-1 | - | CASSKVGSGSSNISTDTQYF
TRBD1 | - | TRBJ1-2 | TRBV2 | TGTGCCCGGACAGGATCCAACTATGGCTACACCTTC | CARTGSNYGYTF
- | - | TRBJ1-1 | TRBV13 | TGTGCCAGCAGCTTAGGACAGGGCCCCGGAGCTTTCTTT | CASSLGQGPGAFF
TRBD2 | - | TRBJ2-3 | TRBV7-6 | TGTGCCAGCAGCTTGTTAGCGGGGGGAAGCACAGATACGCAGTATTTT | CASSLLAGGSTDTQYF
- | - | TRBJ1-1 | TRBV19 | TGTGCCAGTAGTATTGGGGGCAACACTGAAGCTTTCTTT | CASSIGGNTEAFF
- | - | TRBJ1-1 | TRBV6-5 | TGTGCCAGCAGGGGCCCCACTGAAGCTTTCTTT | CASRGPTEAFF
- | once | TRBJ1-6 | TRBV9 | TGTGCCAGCAGCGGACAGCGAAATTCACCCCTCCACTTT | CASSGQRNSPLHF
- | - | TRBJ1-6 | TRBV19 | TGTGCCAGTAGAGCTGGAGGGCGGTCACCCCTCCACTTT | CASRAGGRSPLHF